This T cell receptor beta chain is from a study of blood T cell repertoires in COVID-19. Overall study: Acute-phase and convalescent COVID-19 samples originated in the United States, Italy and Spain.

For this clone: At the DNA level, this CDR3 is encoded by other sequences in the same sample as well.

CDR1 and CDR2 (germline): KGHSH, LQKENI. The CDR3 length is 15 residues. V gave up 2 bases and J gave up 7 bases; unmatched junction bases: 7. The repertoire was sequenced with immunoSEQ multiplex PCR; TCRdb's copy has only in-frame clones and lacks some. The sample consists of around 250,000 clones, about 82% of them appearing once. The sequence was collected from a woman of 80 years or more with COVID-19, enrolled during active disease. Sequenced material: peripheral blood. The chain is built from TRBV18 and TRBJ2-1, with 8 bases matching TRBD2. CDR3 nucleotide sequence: TGTGCCAGCTCACCATTGGCGGGGGGAAGGAATGAGCAGTTCTTC. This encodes CASSPLAGGRNEQFF.